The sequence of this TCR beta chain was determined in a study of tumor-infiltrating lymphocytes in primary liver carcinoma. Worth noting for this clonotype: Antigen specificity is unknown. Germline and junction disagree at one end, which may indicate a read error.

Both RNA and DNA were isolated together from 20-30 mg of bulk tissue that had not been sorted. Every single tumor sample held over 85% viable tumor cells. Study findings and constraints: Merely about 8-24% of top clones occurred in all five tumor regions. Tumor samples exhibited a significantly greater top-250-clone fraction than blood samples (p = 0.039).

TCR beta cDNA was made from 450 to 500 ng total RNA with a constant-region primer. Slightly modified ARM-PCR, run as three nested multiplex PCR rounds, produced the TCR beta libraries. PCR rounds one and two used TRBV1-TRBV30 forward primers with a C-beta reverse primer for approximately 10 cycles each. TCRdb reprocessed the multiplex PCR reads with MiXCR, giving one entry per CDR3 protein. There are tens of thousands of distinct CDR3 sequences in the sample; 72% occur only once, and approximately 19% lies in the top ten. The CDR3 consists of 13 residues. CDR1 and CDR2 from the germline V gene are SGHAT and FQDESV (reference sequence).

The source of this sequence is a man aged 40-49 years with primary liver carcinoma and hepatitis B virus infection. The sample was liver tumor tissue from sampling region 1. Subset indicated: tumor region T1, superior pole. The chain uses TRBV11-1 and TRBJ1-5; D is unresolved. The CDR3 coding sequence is TGTGCCAGCAGCTCCGGGCCAGTTCAGCCCCAGCACTTT. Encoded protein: CASSSGPVQPQHF. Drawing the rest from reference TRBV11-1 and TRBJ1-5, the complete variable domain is EAEVAQSPRYKITEKSQAVAFWCDPISGHATLYWYRQILGQGPELLVQFQDESVVDDSQLPKDRFSAERLKGVDSTLKIQPAELGDSAMYLCASSSGPVQPQHFGDGTRLSIL.